The clone carrying this T cell receptor beta chain turned up a few times. Antigen: not known. Sample time point: persistent/refractory GD, antithyroid drugs over 5 years with positive TRAb. PBMCs provided the RNA from which the TCR library was made. A roughly 10-milliliter sample of peripheral blood was drawn into EDTA tubes. The record originates from a study of regulatory T cells in long-lasting Graves disease. Turning to the study itself: With positive TSH receptor antibodies and over 5 years of antithyroid drugs, Graves' disease was considered persistent.

Study-level results: The persistent group shared some 2,700 public clonotypes, more than the approximately 930 shared by new patients. Persistent Graves' patients possessed reduced TCR diversity relative to recently diagnosed ones.

Germline V gene sequence: CDR1 DFQATT, CDR2 SNEGSKA (reference sequence). There are 15 residues in the CDR3. V dropped 4 bases and J dropped 1 base, with 16 bases sitting between them. Libraries of TCR beta came from iRepertoire HTBI primers plus Arm-PCR of CDR3 regions. Via MiXCR, TCRdb re-called the multiplex PCR reads, giving one row per CDR3 protein. The repertoire holds around 400,000 distinct CDR3 sequences, with approximately 25% as singletons. The source of this sequence is a woman between 40 and 55 years old with Graves disease. V is TRBV20-1 and J is TRBJ2-5; perhaps D is TRBD1 or TRBD2 (5 bases each). The sequenced sample was peripheral blood mononuclear cells (PBMCs), obtained when the disease was refractory, from a patient treated with antithyroid drugs. The CDR3, as DNA: TGCAGTGCTATGGTTTTCAAGAGGGGCCAAGAGACCCAGTACTTC. It translates to CSAMVFKRGQETQYF.